This is a list of T cell receptor beta chains from one sample in a study of blood T cell repertoires in COVID-19. The table came from immunoSEQ multiplex PCR; TCRdb's copy has only in-frame clones and leaves some out. Altogether over 65,000 clones are present, around nine tenths being singletons, with the ten largest covering 0.65% to 0.9%. Input material: peripheral blood. The origin of the receptors is a woman older than 75 with acute or convalescent COVID-19. The CDR3 runs from the conserved cysteine through the conserved F or W. D genes are given only for firm matches. Where a row states a size, it is once, few, many or the class of an expanded clone; other rows omit it.

TRBJ2-1 | - | - | TRBV5-4 | TGTGCCAGCAGCCTGGGTGCGGGCTATCGCTCCTACAATGAGCAGTTCTTC | CASSLGAGYRSYNEQFF
TRBJ1-1 | - | - | TRBV4-3 | TGCGCCAGCAGCCAAGAGAGAGGGTGGGCTTTCTTT | CASSQERGWAFF
TRBJ2-5 | TRBD1 | - | TRBV5-1 | TGCGCCAGCAGCCCGAGACAGGGGGGATTGGTGGAGACCCAGTACTTC | CASSPRQGGLVETQYF
TRBJ2-3 | - | - | TRBV19 | TGTGCCAGTAGTATCCCCCATCCGCGGGGGCCCACAGATACGCAGTATTTT | CASSIPHPRGPTDTQYF
TRBJ1-2 | - | - | TRBV15 | TGTGCCACCAGCAGAGAACCTCGGGCTAACTATGGCTACACCTTC | CATSREPRANYGYTF
TRBJ2-5 | TRBD2 | - | TRBV7-9 | TGTGCCAGCAGCTTAGCGTCTAGCGGGGGGGTCTGGGAGACCCAGTACTTC | CASSLASSGGVWETQYF
TRBJ2-1 | - | - | TRBV20-1 | TGCAGTGCTCCCCTAGACAATGAGCAGTTCTTC | CSAPLDNEQFF
TRBJ2-7 | - | - | TRBV7-2 | TGTGCCAGCAGCTTCGGGGGAACTCTCTCCTACGAGCAGTACTTC | CASSFGGTLSYEQYF
TRBJ2-5 | TRBD2 | - | TRBV24-1 | TGTGCCACCAGTGATTTCCTAGCGGGAGGGCAAGAGACCCAGTACTTC | CATSDFLAGGQETQYF
TRBJ2-7 | TRBD1 | - | TRBV7-7 | TGTGCTAGCAGCCCGTTGGGACAGAACTACGAGCAGTACTTC | CASSPLGQNYEQYF
TRBJ1-6 | - | - | TRBV25-1 | TGTGCCAGCAGTGAATTGTGGGGCTCAAATTCACCCCTCCACTTT | CASSELWGSNSPLHF
TRBJ1-2 | - | - | TRBV6-5 | TGTGCCAGCAGTTACTCGTGGACACCTAACTATGGCTACACCTTC | CASSYSWTPNYGYTF
TRBJ2-4 | TRBD2 | - | TRBV4-2 | TGTGCCAGCAGCCAAGGGGGCGGGGGGAACATTCAGTACTTC | CASSQGGGGNIQYF
TRBJ1-5 | - | few | TRBV21-1 | TGTGCCAGCAATGGTGGGCAGCACAATCAGCCCCAGCATTTT | CASNGGQHNQPQHF
TRBJ1-5 | - | - | TRBV6-2/TRBV6-3 | TGTGCCAGCAGTTACAGTCGGCAGCCCCAGCATTTT | CASSYSRQPQHF
TRBJ2-2 | TRBD2 | - | TRBV7-9 | TGTGCCAGCAGCGGGCCCGGGACTAGCGGGAAAGTTGGCACCGGGGAGCTGTTTTTT | CASSGPGTSGKVGTGELFF
TRBJ2-2 | - | - | TRBV5-6 | TGTGCCAGCAGGGTTTGGGGCGTTGGCACCGGGGAGCTGTTTTTT | CASRVWGVGTGELFF
TRBJ1-3 | TRBD1 | - | TRBV19 | TGTGCCAGTACGGGACAGTTCTCTGGAAACACCATATATTTT | CASTGQFSGNTIYF
TRBJ2-1 | - | - | TRBV21-1 | TGTGCCAGCAGCAAAGGGGGGACTAGCGGCACCTACAATGAGCAGTTCTTC | CASSKGGTSGTYNEQFF
TRBJ1-2 | TRBD1 | - | TRBV5-1 | TGCGCCAGCAGCTTGGGTTCGGGCAGGGGGCCCGCCCGCGGCTACACCTTC | CASSLGSGRGPARGYTF
TRBJ2-7 | TRBD2 | - | TRBV7-8 | TGTGCCAGCAGCTGGAGGACTAGCGGGAGGAACGAGCAGTACTTC | CASSWRTSGRNEQYF
TRBJ1-2 | TRBD1 | - | TRBV6-5 | TGTGCCAGCAGACCAGGGACAGGTCTCATCTATGGCTACACCTTC | CASRPGTGLIYGYTF
TRBJ1-2 | TRBD1 | - | TRBV3-1/TRBV3-2 | TGTGCCAGCAGCCAAGTTACCTTTCAGGGGGCGCTGGGCTACACCTTC | CASSQVTFQGALGYTF
TRBJ2-5 | TRBD2 | once | TRBV3-1/TRBV3-2 | TGTGCCAGCAGCCAAGAAGGGCTAGCGGGGGGGCCGCAGACCCAGTACTTC | CASSQEGLAGGPQTQYF
TRBJ1-4 | TRBD1 | once | TRBV28 | TGTGCCAGCAGTGTAGGAGGGACAGGGCCTAATGAAAAACTGTTTTTT | CASSVGGTGPNEKLFF
TRBJ1-1 | - | - | TRBV19 | TGTGCCAGTAGTATGCCCGGTTGGAACACTGAAGCTTTCTTT | CASSMPGWNTEAFF
TRBJ1-5 | TRBD1 | - | TRBV5-6 | TGTGCCAGCAGCCGGCGGGGACAGGGAGGGCAGCCCCAGCATTTT | CASSRRGQGGQPQHF
TRBJ1-1 | TRBD1 | - | TRBV9 | TGTGCCAGCAGCTCAGGACAGGGGGAGATGAACACTGAAGCTTTCTTT | CASSSGQGEMNTEAFF
TRBJ2-5 | TRBD1 | - | TRBV5-1 | TGCGCCAGCAGTGCGGCAGGGGGCATCGAGACCCAGTACTTC | CASSAAGGIETQYF
TRBJ2-3 | TRBD1 | - | TRBV9 | TGTGCCAGCAGCCCCGGGACAGGGCGGCCAGATACGCAGTATTTT | CASSPGTGRPDTQYF
TRBJ1-2 | - | - | TRBV3-1/TRBV3-2 | TGTGCCAGCAGCCAAGACCCGGTCGGCTACACCTTC | CASSQDPVGYTF
TRBJ2-3 | TRBD1 | - | TRBV15 | TGTGCCACCAGCAGAGATAGGACAGGGGTGACAGATACGCAGTATTTT | CATSRDRTGVTDTQYF
TRBJ2-1 | - | once | TRBV3-1/TRBV3-2 | TGTGCCAGCAGCCAAGATTTGGATGTACAGTTCGGTGAGCAGTTCTTC | CASSQDLDVQFGEQFF
TRBJ1-1 | - | - | TRBV4-1 | TGCGCCAGCAGCCAAGGCAGGGAGGATGGCACTGAAGCTTTCTTT | CASSQGREDGTEAFF
TRBJ1-6 | TRBD1 | - | TRBV6-5 | TGTGCCAGCAGTTCTCCGGGACAGGCCCTCCACTTT | CASSSPGQALHF
TRBJ2-5 | TRBD1 | - | TRBV3-1/TRBV3-2 | TGTGCCAGCAGTCGACAGGGCCAAGAGACCCAGTACTTC | CASSRQGQETQYF
TRBJ1-2 | TRBD1 | - | TRBV28 | TGTGCCAGCAGCCCAGGGGGCGAAGACTATGGCTACACCTTC | CASSPGGEDYGYTF
TRBJ2-3 | - | - | TRBV19 | TGTGCCAGTAGTGTGCTCGGGGGGCCGTCAGATACGCAGTATTTT | CASSVLGGPSDTQYF
TRBJ2-3 | TRBD2 | - | TRBV29-1 | TGCAGCGTTTCAACCGGGGGGGCAGATACGCAGTATTTT | CSVSTGGADTQYF
TRBJ2-7 | - | - | TRBV3-1/TRBV3-2 | TGTGCCAGCAGCCAAGGGACAGTAAGGAGCTCCTACGAGCAGTACTTC | CASSQGTVRSSYEQYF
TRBJ1-2 | - | - | TRBV10-3 | TGTGCCATCAGTGAGGGCTCTAACTATGGCTACACCTTC | CAISEGSNYGYTF
TRBJ2-3 | - | - | TRBV4-2 | TGTGCCAGCGGGGGGTGGCAGAGCACAGATACGCAGTATTTT | CASGGWQSTDTQYF
TRBJ2-1 | TRBD1 | - | TRBV18 | TGTGCCAGCTCACCACCGGCCGGGACAGGGCTAAATGAGCAGTTCTTC | CASSPPAGTGLNEQFF
TRBJ2-7 | TRBD1 | - | TRBV5-1 | TGCGCCAGCAGCCCTCGGACAGGGGGCCCCTACGAGCAGTACTTC | CASSPRTGGPYEQYF
TRBJ2-3 | TRBD2 | - | TRBV6-5 | TGTGCCAGCAGTAGGGGGACTAGCGGGAATACGCAGTATTTT | CASSRGTSGNTQYF
TRBJ1-2 | - | - | TRBV19 | TGTGCCAGTGCCGAGTCGCGGGGGTATGGCTACACCTTC | CASAESRGYGYTF
TRBJ2-7 | TRBD1 | - | TRBV6-6 | TGTGCCAGCAGTCTGACAGGGTCCACCTACGAGCAGTACTTC | CASSLTGSTYEQYF